These 18 T cell receptor beta chains came from one sample sequenced in a study of CD8+ T cells in alopecia areata. RNA extraction and reverse transcription yielded cDNA as sequencing template. TCRdb keeps only in-frame clones here, not all; method: immunoSEQ multiplex PCR. The table lists about 200,000 clones, about three fifths of them singletons, with under 0.5% in the top ten. The sample was CD4+ T cells sorted from blood, taken at week 0. All receptors derive from a human donor with alopecia areata.

The rearrangement joins TRBV20-1 to TRBJ2-5; D not certain. V lost 4 bases and J lost 3, with 6 bases in between. The CDR3 has 11 amino acids. Germline V gene lookup returns CDR1 DFQATT and CDR2 SNEGSKA (reference sequence). The CDR3 here is CSATQKETQYF. DNA for the CDR3: TGCAGTGCTACCCAAAAAGAGACCCAGTACTTC.

V and J are TRBV7-3 and TRBJ1-2; 7 nucleotides match TRBD1. Germline CDR1 is SGHTA and CDR2 is FQGTGA. This CDR3 has 14 amino acids. V trimming: 5 bases; J trimming: 0 bases; junction bases outside the gene matches: 3. The CDR3 region has the DNA TGTGCCAGCAGCCGTGACAGGGCTAACTATGGCTACACCTTC. Its protein product is CASSRDRANYGYTF.

The chain has TRBV30 and TRBJ2-3, with 11 nucleotides matching TRBD2. This CDR3 comprises 16 residues. Unmatched junction bases numbered 4, after V lost 2 bases and J lost 0 bases. CDR1 and CDR2 from the germline V gene are GTSNPN and SVGIG (reference sequence). The CDR3 DNA sequence: TGTGCCTGGAGTTCGAGACTAGCGGGGAGCACAGATACGCAGTATTTT. This translates into CAWSSRLAGSTDTQYF. The full variable domain, completed using reference TRBV30 and TRBJ2-3, is SQTIHQWPATLVQPVGSPLSLECTVEGTSNPNLYWYRQAAGRGLQLLFYSVGIGQISSEVPQNLSASRPQDRQFILSSKKLLLSDSGFYLCAWSSRLAGSTDTQYFGPGTRLTVL.

This clone was detected a few times. This chain links TRBV5-1 with TRBJ1-2; 9 bases fit TRBD1. Germline V lookup: CDR1 SGHRS, CDR2 YFSETQ. V lost 3 bases, J lost 4 bases, and 7 bases stayed unmatched. CDR3 length: 15 residues. CDR3 in amino acids: CASSSDRGNGYGYTF. The CDR3 DNA reads TGCGCCAGCAGCTCTGACAGGGGGAACGGCTATGGCTACACCTTC. The whole variable domain, filled in from reference TRBV5-1 and TRBJ1-2, reads KAGVTQTPRYLIKTRGQQVTLSCSPISGHRSVSWYQQTPGQGLQFLFEYFSETQRNKGNFPGRFSGRQFSNSRSEMNVSTLELGDSALYLCASSSDRGNGYGYTFGSGTRLTVV.

The V call is TRBV5-1, the J call TRBJ2-7; weak D call: TRBD1 (6 bases). This CDR3 spans 13 amino acids. V was clipped by 4 bases and J by 7 bases, with 15 bases between them. CDR1 and CDR2 (germline): SGHRS, YFSETQ. This CDR3 reads CASSAFPGEEQYF. CDR3 DNA: TGCGCCAGCAGCGCCTTCCCAGGGGAAGAGCAGTACTTC.

The genes are TRBV29-1 and TRBJ2-3; maybe TRBD1 (5 bases). Germline CDR1 SQVTM, CDR2 ANQGSEA. The CDR3 spans 15 residues. With 0 bases removed from V and 4 bases from J, the gap between germline ends came to 14 bases. As DNA, the CDR3 is TGCAGCGTTGAAGAGAGGCCAGGGTCGTCAGATACGCAGTATTTT. It is translated as CSVEERPGSSDTQYF.

This rearrangement joins TRBV5-1 to TRBJ1-1; D ambiguous. V lost 1 base, J lost 1 base, and 8 bases lay in between. Germline values: CDR1 SGHRS, CDR2 YFSETQ. CDR3 size: 14 residues. The CDR3 protein is CASSLYRGNTEAFF. Written as DNA, the CDR3 is TGCGCCAGCAGCTTGTATCGGGGGAACACTGAAGCTTTCTTT.

The genes are TRBV25-1 and TRBJ1-2, with TRBD1 matching over 10 bases. V shed 1 base, J shed 2 bases, and the junction held 4 bases outside the gene matches. Germline CDR1 reads MGHDK; CDR2 reads SYGVNS. The CDR3 consists of 16 residues. The CDR3 here is CASSESGTGVNYGYTF. The CDR3, as DNA: TGTGCCAGCAGTGAATCCGGGACAGGGGTGAACTATGGCTACACCTTC.

This chain links TRBV7-2 with TRBJ1-2; D is undetermined. V was cut by 0 bases and J by 7 bases, with 15 bases left in between. CDR1 SGHTA and CDR2 FQGNSA come from the germline V gene. The CDR3 totals 15 residues. As DNA, the CDR3 is TGTGCCAGCAGCTTAGCGAGTCCAGTAAGGAGTGGCTACACCTTC. As protein: CASSLASPVRSGYTF. The full variable domain, in which reference TRBV7-2 and TRBJ1-2 provide the parts outside the CDR3, is GAGVSQSPSNKVTEKGKDVELRCDPISGHTALYWYRQSLGQGLEFLIYFQGNSAPDKSGLPSDRFSAERTGGSVSTLTIQRTQQEDSAVYLCASSLASPVRSGYTFGSGTRLTVV.

The chain has TRBV5-4 and TRBJ2-3, with D perhaps TRBD1 or TRBD2 (6 bases each). This CDR3 has 14 amino acids. Germline V CDR1 and CDR2: SGHNT, YYREEE (reference sequence). Trimming stripped 4 bases from V and 2 bases from J, with 11 bases between. The CDR3 is CASSPGGHTDTQYF. The CDR3 DNA reads as TGTGCCAGCAGCCCCGGGGGCCACACAGATACGCAGTATTTT.

V gene TRBV7-9 combines with J gene TRBJ1-2, with D unresolved. Germline loops: CDR1 SEHNR, CDR2 FQNEAQ (reference sequence). This CDR3 has 13 amino acids. Trimming stripped 5 bases from V and 6 bases from J, with 13 bases between. The CDR3 region has the DNA TGTGCCAGCAGCCCGACGGCCCAAGATGGCTACACCTTC. Residues: CASSPTAQDGYTF.

The chain's CDR3 is CASSSGLAGYDTQYF. CDR3 in DNA: TGTGCCAGCAGCTCGGGACTAGCGGGATATGATACGCAGTATTTT. The genes are TRBV11-3 and TRBJ2-3; 13 positions match TRBD2. The germline gives CDR1 SGHNT, CDR2 YENEEA. J lost 6 bases, V lost 4 bases, and 4 bases had no gene match. CDR3 length equals 15 residues.

The rearrangement links TRBV29-1 to TRBJ2-5; D is possibly TRBD1 (6 bases). V was shortened by 7 bases and J by 4 bases, with 16 bases between the two germline ends. The CDR3 consists of 13 residues. Germline-derived CDR1 and CDR2 are SQVTM and ANQGSEA. CDR3 nucleotides: TGCAGCGCCCTCCGGGACATCACAGAGACCCAGTACTTC. Protein: CSALRDITETQYF.

This clone was counted a single time. This CDR3 is also generated by other DNA sequences in the sample. The V gene is TRBV6-5, the J gene TRBJ1-1, with a tentative D call TRBD1 (5 bases). This CDR3 comprises 13 residues. Looked up from germline, CDR1 is MNHEY and CDR2 is SVGAGI. The germline V and J ends were trimmed by 2 bases and 4 bases, with 8 bases remaining between them. The CDR3 sequence: CASSYPGGTEAFF. In DNA form, the CDR3 reads TGTGCCAGCAGTTACCCGGGGGGCACTGAAGCTTTCTTT.

Here the CDR3 reads CATSRDVDRAQFF. CDR3 nucleotides: TGTGCCACCAGCAGAGATGTGGACAGGGCGCAGTTCTTC. The chain links TRBV15 to TRBJ2-1; TRBD1 matches 8 bases. Germline lookup yields CDR1 LNHNV and CDR2 YYDKDF (reference sequence). V lost 0 bases and J lost 12; bases outside the gene matches: 4. The CDR3 length is 13 residues.

The CDR3 here is CASSHSNQPQHF. The CDR3 nucleotides are TGTGCCAGCAGTCACAGCAATCAGCCCCAGCATTTT. The V gene is TRBV6-5, the J gene TRBJ1-5; D unresolved. Trimming removed 5 bases from V and 1 base from J, with 3 bases in between. CDR1 and CDR2 from the germline V gene are MNHEY and SVGAGI. The CDR3 has 12 amino acids.

The CDR3 loop is CAWSVQRTFRNNSPLHF. The DNA of the CDR3 is TGTGCCTGGAGTGTACAGCGGACCTTTCGGAACAATTCACCCCTCCACTTT. J is TRBJ1-6 and V is TRBV30; no clear D gene. Looked up from germline, CDR1 is GTSNPN and CDR2 is SVGIG (reference sequence). The CDR3 runs 17 residues. V was clipped by 0 bases and J by 7 bases, with 19 bases between them.

The chain has TRBV6-1 and TRBJ1-2; D gene uncertain. Deletions cut 1 base from V and 3 bases from J, with 15 bases between. CDR3 length equals 16 residues. The germline CDR1 and CDR2 sequences are MNHNS and SASEGT. The CDR3 bases are TGTGCCAGCAGTGAAGGGGGAGCTCGGCCAGACTATGGCTACACCTTC. Protein: CASSEGGARPDYGYTF.